The following is a TCR beta chain sequence with its context. The antigen remains unidentified. The data derive from a study of shared clonotypes between healthy human individuals. Only in-frame clones appear in the TCRdb table, and some are missing; sequencing was by immunoSEQ multiplex PCR. This table has 2 million to 2.5 million clones, roughly 93% appearing once. Whole-study findings and limits: In contrast to clonotypes shared by all four donors, non-shared clonotypes had lower generation probabilities.

CDR1 SGHNT and CDR2 YYREEE come from the germline V gene (reference sequence). After removal of 4 bases from V and 5 bases from J, the junction contained 7 bases not matched to a gene. The CDR3 totals 14 residues. Sequencing was carried out using naive CD4+ T cells from PBMCs. The subset is: CD45RA+ positively selected. The rearrangement links TRBV5-4 to TRBJ2-5; 8 positions match TRBD1. This sequence was found in a young man in good health. Some clones in this sample may be carry-over from other donors' samples. CDR3 nucleotides: TGTGCCAGCAGCGGACAGGGTCTAGGGGAGACCCAGTACTTC. Translation: CASSGQGLGETQYF.